This TCR beta chain was retrieved from a study of blood T cells in healthy people across ages. Regarding the study as a whole: It was not known whether donors were CMV positive (a possible confounder of expanded clonotype changes).

A sample-barcoded 5' primer and a J-beta primer mix were used in a second PCR of about 7 to 12 cycles. A minimum of 2.5 million CDR3-containing paired-end reads was obtained for each sample. TCRdb re-analysed the 5' RACE reads in MiXCR, keeping a single row per CDR3 protein. Of around 1,900,000 distinct CDR3 sequences in the sample, more than 35% were seen once. The CDR3 extends over 15 amino acids. Trimming took off 4 bases at V and 1 base at J, with 17 bases between the two ends. Germline CDR1 is DFQATT and CDR2 is SNEGSKA (reference sequence). Comments on this clonotype: As yet, its antigen is unknown.

Sequencing was carried out using blood. This sequence was found in a human donor in good health. This chain links TRBV20-1 with TRBJ2-7, with D maybe TRBD1 (6 bases). In nucleotides, the CDR3 is TGCAGTGCTACCCAACCGGGACAAGCATCCTACGAGCAGTACTTC. This sequence encodes CSATQPGQASYEQYF.